This T cell receptor (beta chain) comes out of a study of blood T cell repertoires in COVID-19 (dated by TCRdb to 2018 to 2021). About the full investigation: Samples from collaborators originated in the United States, Italy and Spain and spanned both the acute and convalescent phases of COVID-19. The prospective study material was composed of cDNA or gDNA derived from T cells, B-cell-depleted T cells, or PBMCs. The dataset comprised deeply sampled blood TCRbeta repertoires from subjects exposed to, actively infected with, or recovered from COVID-19. The repertoires were released in a freely available public database intended as a resource for research on the immune response to SARS-CoV-2. Samples came from the ongoing ImmuneRACE study (first 160 participants) plus 1,254 subjects from 6 global collaborators. Nearly every sample came with metadata listing a de-identified subject ID, COVID-19 status, age in years and sex. HLA class I and class II types, where available, came from metadata supplied by the sample provider rather than from assay-based typing.

TCRbeta CDR3 regions were amplified from genomic DNA using the immunoSEQ Assay, a bias-controlled multiplex PCR. In the paper's pipeline: The number of nucleated cells in each sample was estimated by amplification of reference gene primers within the assay. To quantify the absolute abundance of each unique TCRbeta CDR3 rearrangement, sequence reads were collapsed and filtered. For each sample, productive Simpson clonality was calculated as the square root of Simpson's diversity index across productive rearrangements. TCRdb holds this immuneACCESS table with in-frame rearrangements only. Some clones are missing; in checked studies, unresolved V genes explain under half, and the rest has no known cause. V and J calls and clone size are those listed in that table; D and trimming were worked out from the DNA. The sample table records about 77,000 clones; around 90% of these occur just once. The ten largest clones capture 15% to 20% of the sample.

Of note for this clone: It has no known antigen specificity. No base-level quality is on record; no much larger clone is a single base apart.

The collaborating institutions used their own protocols to collect whole blood in K2EDTA tubes. For TCRbeta analysis, collaborators shipped samples in one of three forms: frozen whole blood, isolated PBMCs, or DNA extracted from either of those sample types. Overall study results and their limits: The quantity of clinical and demographic metadata differed by source and by participant and was supplied without curation.

The trim is 4 bases for V and 5 bases for J, with a gap of 17 bases between the germline ends. CDR1 and CDR2, looked up from the germline V gene, are MDHEN and SYDVKM. The CDR3, from cysteine to phenylalanine, totals 15 residues. Of the read, only the CDR3 DNA is kept; its 45 bases are in frame from base 1. This receptor was obtained from a woman of 80 years or more with active or convalescent COVID-19. The sample taken for sequencing was peripheral blood. The chain is assembled from TRBV28 and TRBJ1-1; the D segment could be TRBD1, given 5 matching bases. The DNA is TGTGCCAGCAGTTCCCCCTCCGGGGGGGGGACTGAAGCTTTCTTT. The encoded protein is CASSSPSGGGTEAFF.